The present entry profiles one T cell receptor beta chain with its context. The record originates from a study of CD8 T cells in Susac syndrome. RNA, at about 0.45 to 1 ug, was reverse transcribed with random hexamers. TCRdb re-analysed the immunoSEQ multiplex PCR reads in MiXCR, keeping a single row per CDR3 protein. This sample has just over 300,000 distinct CDR3 sequences, with 90% to 95% found just once. Both CD4+ and CD8+ T cells were negatively isolated, and TEMRA cells underwent FACS enrichment. V was cut by 2 bases and J by 3 bases, with 17 bases left in between. This CDR3 is built from 17 residues. Germline-derived CDR1 and CDR2 are SGHVS and FQNEAQ.

The receptor's source is a human donor with multiple sclerosis. This sequence joins TRBV7-8 and TRBJ1-5, with D possibly TRBD1 on 6 matching bases. Sequenced sample: CD4+ T cells from PBMCs. The CDR3 region has the DNA TGTGCCAGCAGCTTAAGTCAGTACAGGGCCCCCAATCAGCCCCAGCATTTT. The encoded protein is CASSLSQYRAPNQPQHF.